This T cell receptor (beta chain) was recovered during a study of T cell clonality in common variable immunodeficiency. Points from the study as a whole: Reportedly, TCR beta sequences from common variable immunodeficiency showed fewer deletions and N-nucleotide insertions.

The method was immunoSEQ multiplex PCR; TCRdb's version includes in-frame clones alone and lacks a portion of them. The profile covers roughly 3,100 clones, none occurring a single time. Worth noting for this clone: Its antigen is unknown. The sequenced fragment ends 3 residues before the CDR3 boundary, so the rest is inferred from the germline J gene.

The germline gives CDR1 SSHAT, CDR2 FNYEAQ (reference sequence). CDR3 size: 15 residues. Unmatched junction bases numbered 4, after V lost 5 bases and J lost 0 bases. This sequence joins TRBV7-7 and TRBJ2-1, with 7 bases fitting TRBD1. This receptor was obtained from a human donor with common variable immunodeficiency. The source material was peripheral blood mononuclear cells. The covered CDR3 bases are TGTGCCAGCAGCCCACAGGGGAACTCCTACAATGAG. This translates into CASSPQGNSYNE. The whole CDR3 is CASSPQGNSYNEQFF.